These 23 T cell receptor beta chains share one sample of origin, sequenced in a study of cytomegalovirus exposure and HLA in healthy donors. The PCR contained 60 Vbeta and 13 Jbeta primers. Produced via immunoSEQ multiplex PCR; TCRdb's table is partial and in-frame only. Altogether roughly 140,000 clones are present, roughly four fifths being singletons, with the ten largest covering 4% to 6%. Sequencing input: PBMCs. Every receptor here comes from a woman aged 50 to 60 in good health and CMV-seronegative.

V is TRBV10-3 and J is TRBJ2-7, with D hard to call. V dropped 8 bases and J dropped 2 bases, with 7 bases sitting between them. Germline CDR1 ENHRY, CDR2 SYGVKD. The CDR3 is made up of 11 amino acids. The CDR3 nucleotides read TGTGCCATCGCGGCAGCCTACGAGCAGTACTTC. Amino acid sequence: CAIAAAYEQYF.

The chain uses TRBV6-6 and TRBJ2-7; no firm D call. Germline lookup yields CDR1 MNHNY and CDR2 SVGAGI (reference sequence). V lost 6 bases, J lost 2 bases, and 8 bases lay in between. The CDR3 loop spans 12 amino acids. In nucleotides, the CDR3 is TGTGCCAGCAGCCACGAGCCCTACGAGCAGTACTTC. This encodes CASSHEPYEQYF.

The V and J genes are TRBV25-1 and TRBJ2-5; 7 nucleotides match TRBD1. The J call may not be correct, given that the DNA end is closer to TRBJ2-7. The CDR3 has 13 amino acids. Germline V gives CDR1 MGHDK, CDR2 SYGVNS. In DNA form, the CDR3 reads TGTGCCAGCAGCCCGGACAGGACCTACGAGCAGTACTTC. It is translated as CASSPDRTYEQYF.

The CDR3 coding sequence is TGTGCCAGCAGCTACCCGACAGGGGGCTACACCTTC. It translates to CASSYPTGGYTF. The genes are TRBV5-4 and TRBJ1-2; 7 bases are shared with TRBD1. Germline V gene data show CDR1 as SGHNT and CDR2 as YYREEE (reference sequence). This CDR3 region has 12 residues. V shed 3 bases, J shed 8 bases, and the junction held 4 bases outside the gene matches.

The chain is built from TRBV27 and TRBJ2-4, with 9 bases identical to TRBD1. CDR1 MNHEY and CDR2 SMNVEV come from the germline V gene (reference sequence). The CDR3 contains 15 residues. Germline trimming cut 7 bases from V and 3 bases from J; bases unmatched to any gene: 7. The CDR3 DNA reads as TGTGCCAGCAACCGACAGGGGGTGGTCAAAAACATTCAGTACTTC. Its translation: CASNRQGVVKNIQYF.

This sequence joins TRBV9 and TRBJ2-7, with 8 bases matching TRBD1. From germline, CDR1 is SGDLS and CDR2 YYNGEE. The CDR3 has 15 amino acids. With 2 bases clipped from V and 5 bases from J, the junction kept 9 bases outside the gene matches. The CDR3 region is CASSVGGTGLDEQYF. CDR3 coding DNA: TGTGCCAGCAGCGTTGGCGGGACAGGTCTCGACGAGCAGTACTTC.

This clone was observed a few times. At one end the junction does not follow the germline gene, possibly because of a read error. The CDR3 loop reads CCIEIRHTQYF. The CDR3 bases are TGTTGCATTGAGATCAGGCATACGCAGTATTTT. The rearrangement joins TRBV29-1 to TRBJ2-3; D remains ambiguous. CDR3 size: 11 residues. Germline V gives CDR1 SQVTM, CDR2 ANQGSEA.

This clone turned up a few times. The chain joins TRBV27 to TRBJ2-7; D ambiguous. The CDR3 extends over 13 amino acids. Per germline, CDR1 MNHEY and CDR2 SMNVEV (reference sequence). The V gene lost 2 bases and the J gene lost 4 bases, with 9 bases spanning the gap. This CDR3 reads CASSLHSKYEQYF. CDR3 nucleotide sequence: TGTGCCAGCAGTTTACACAGCAAATACGAGCAGTACTTC.

This clone was counted only a few times. The chain combines TRBV9 with TRBJ2-3; D is undetermined. Trimming stripped 4 bases from V and 0 bases from J, with 15 bases between. CDR3 length: 16 amino acids. Looked up from germline, CDR1 is SGDLS and CDR2 is YYNGEE. CDR3 DNA: TGTGCCAGCAGCCCGAACTTACGATTAAGCACAGATACGCAGTATTTT. It is translated as CASSPNLRLSTDTQYF. Based on the CDR3 plus reference TRBV9 and TRBJ2-3, the full variable domain is DSGVTQTPKHLITATGQRVTLRCSPRSGDLSVYWYQQSLDQGLQFLIQYYNGEERAKGNILERFSAQQFPDLHSELNLSSLELGDSALYFCASSPNLRLSTDTQYFGPGTRLTVL.

A single count supports this clone. The V gene is TRBV5-1, the J gene TRBJ1-1, with a tentative D call TRBD1 (5 bases). Germline CDR1 and CDR2: SGHRS and YFSETQ. V lost 2 bases to trimming and J lost 4 bases, with 15 bases between them. The length of the CDR3 is 15 residues. CDR3 region: CASSLSAGSGTEAFF. CDR3 DNA: TGCGCCAGCAGCTTATCCGCAGGGTCGGGCACTGAAGCTTTCTTT.

Only a few counts were recorded for this clone. CDR3 bases: TGTGCCAGTACCCCAGCGGGGTACCGTAGCAATCAGCCCCAGCATTTT. Translated, it gives CASTPAGYRSNQPQHF. The chain combines TRBV19 with TRBJ1-5; D not resolved. The CDR3 totals 16 residues. CDR1 and CDR2 from the germline V gene are LNHDA and SQIVND (reference sequence). The V end lost 7 bases, the J end lost 0 bases, and 16 bases lay between the germline ends.

This sequence joins TRBV25-1 and TRBJ1-4; D is unresolved. The CDR3 is made up of 15 amino acids. With 8 bases removed from V and 7 bases from J, the gap between germline ends came to 20 bases. Germline loops: CDR1 MGHDK, CDR2 SYGVNS. The DNA for the CDR3 is TGTGCCAGCGCCCCCCTTGACGGTGGAGTTGAAAAACTGTTTTTT. Translating it yields CASAPLDGGVEKLFF.

This clone was counted between two and nine times. The chain uses TRBV12-5 and TRBJ2-3; 8 bases align to TRBD2. This CDR3 has 17 residues. Trimming cost V 0 bases and J 6 bases; bases outside gene matches: 11. CDR1 and CDR2 (germline): LGHNT, FRNRAP. The CDR3 is CASGLVLGGGSTDTQYF. CDR3 nucleotide sequence: TGTGCTAGTGGTTTGGTACTGGGCGGGGGGTCGACTGATACGCAGTATTTT.

The chain uses TRBV2 and TRBJ1-2; 9 nucleotides align to TRBD1. V lost 6 bases and J lost 4; bases outside the gene matches: 6. CDR1 and CDR2 from the germline V gene are SNHLY and FYNNEI. This CDR3 has 14 amino acids. The CDR3 loop reads CASSTGTGSYGYTF. The CDR3 nucleotides are TGTGCCAGCAGCACCGGGACAGGGTCCTATGGCTACACCTTC.

V is TRBV19 and J is TRBJ2-7; 10 bases align to TRBD2. Germline V gene data show CDR1 as LNHDA and CDR2 as SQIVND (reference sequence). V lost 5 bases to trimming and J lost 1 base; unmatched junction nucleotides: 8. This CDR3 is 16 amino acids long. CDR3 amino acids: CASSGNVAGGSYEQYF. CDR3 bases: TGTGCCAGTAGTGGGAACGTAGCGGGGGGTTCCTACGAGCAGTACTTC.

The rearrangement links TRBV7-2 to TRBJ2-7, with D possibly being TRBD1 (6 bases). The CDR3 length is 15 residues. The germline V gene has CDR1 SGHTA and CDR2 FQGNSA. V lost 3 bases and J 2 bases, leaving 14 bases between the germline ends. The CDR3 sequence is CASSFRTDATYEQYF. The CDR3 region has the DNA TGTGCCAGCAGCTTCCGGACAGACGCTACCTACGAGCAGTACTTC.

V and J are TRBV2 and TRBJ2-1, with 9 positions matching TRBD1. Trimming removed 8 bases from V and 7 bases from J; junction bases left unmatched: 9. The V gene's germline CDR1 is SNHLY and CDR2 FYNNEI. The CDR3 length is 14 residues. As DNA, the CDR3 is TGTGCCAGCTCCCGAGGGACAGGGATAAATGAGCAGTTCTTC. Protein sequence: CASSRGTGINEQFF.

V is TRBV7-6 and J is TRBJ1-6; D is ambiguous. Per germline, CDR1 SGHVS and CDR2 FNYEAQ. The CDR3 runs to 15 residues. V lost 2 bases, J lost 8 bases, and 13 bases lay in between. CDR3 bases: TGTGCCAGCAGCTTATATGCAGATTTTTATTCACCCCTCCACTTT. Protein: CASSLYADFYSPLHF.

The gene calls are TRBV19 and TRBJ1-2; 8 bases line up with TRBD1. In germline, CDR1 is LNHDA, CDR2 SQIVND (reference sequence). V shed 7 bases and J 4 bases; nucleotides not matched to a gene: 5. This CDR3 is built from 13 residues. CDR3 in amino acids: CASNPGGFYGYTF. Written as DNA, the CDR3 is TGTGCCAGTAACCCAGGGGGCTTCTATGGCTACACCTTC.

The V call is TRBV19, the J call TRBJ1-2, with D possibly matching TRBD1 (5 bases). The V end was cut by 5 bases, the J end by 4 bases, with 14 bases between. CDR1 and CDR2 (germline): LNHDA, SQIVND (reference sequence). The CDR3 contains 14 residues. CDR3 nucleotides: TGTGCCAGTAGTCCGCGGGACTTTCTCTATGGCTACACCTTC. Protein sequence: CASSPRDFLYGYTF.

This rearrangement joins TRBV6-5 to TRBJ1-2, with D hard to call. CDR1 MNHEY and CDR2 SVGAGI come from the germline V gene. V gave up 2 bases and J gave up 7 bases, with 14 bases separating them. The CDR3 consists of 14 residues. CDR3 nucleotide sequence: TGTGCCAGCAGTTACGGGGAGGGAAAGGGTGGCTACACCTTC. Its translation is CASSYGEGKGGYTF.

The rearrangement uses TRBV6-1 and TRBJ2-7; D possibly corresponds to TRBD2 (6 bases). V shed 3 bases and J shed 4 bases, with 7 bases lying between them. The CDR3 spans 12 residues. Germline CDR1 MNHNS, CDR2 SASEGT. The CDR3 reads CASSEGGYEQYF. The CDR3 DNA is TGTGCCAGCAGTGAGGGGGGTTACGAGCAGTACTTC.

CDR3 sequence reads: CASSQTSGATYEQYF. The DNA of the CDR3 is TGCGCCAGCAGCCAGACTAGCGGGGCCACCTACGAGCAGTACTTC. The genes are TRBV5-1 and TRBJ2-7; 11 bases are a match to TRBD2. CDR1 and CDR2 from the germline V gene are SGHRS and YFSETQ. V lost 4 bases to trimming and J lost 2 bases; unmatched junction nucleotides: 5. There are 15 residues in the CDR3.